The 3 T cell receptor beta chains listed next were all sequenced from one sample in a study of blood T cell repertoires in COVID-19 (dated by TCRdb to between 2020 and 2021). The library came from the immunoSEQ multiplex PCR assay. The table was pulled from immuneACCESS by TCRdb, which kept in-frame rearrangements only. Such tables lose some clones; where checked, under half of the loss comes from unresolved V genes, and the rest has no known cause. This sample holds around 110,000 clones; 80% were observed only once. Jointly, the top ten make up about 4.3% of the sample. The sample comprised peripheral blood. These receptors were collected from a man between 70 and 80 years old with acute or convalescent COVID-19.

In regard to this clone: The same CDR3 is also encoded by other DNA sequences in this sample. In DNA form, the CDR3 reads TGTGCCAGCAGCTCGGACAGGAACACTGAAGCTTTCTTT. Amino acid sequence: CASSSDRNTEAFF. V is TRBV6-5 and J is TRBJ1-1; TRBD1 is a possible D gene (6 bases). V was shortened by 6 bases and J by 1 base, with 9 bases between the two germline ends. CDR1 and CDR2 from the germline V gene are MNHEY and SVGAGI. The CDR3 is 13 residues long.

As for this clone: An end of the junction differs from the germline gene, which may be a read error. The chain carries TRBV11-2 and TRBJ1-6; D is perhaps TRBD1 (5 bases). CDR3 length: 14 residues. CDR1 and CDR2 from the germline V gene are SGHAT and FQNNGV. This chain's CDR3 is CASSLDRNNSPLHF. Written as DNA, the CDR3 is TGTGCCAGCAGCCTAGACAGAAATAATTCACCCCTCCACTTT.

The chain joins TRBV5-4 to TRBJ2-2, with a weak D call TRBD1 (5 bases). CDR3 length: 12 amino acids. CDR1 and CDR2 from the germline V gene are SGHNT and YYREEE (reference sequence). V shed 4 bases and J shed 6 bases, with 7 bases lying between them. Written as DNA, the CDR3 is TGTGCCAGCAGCGCAGGGCCCGGGGAGCTGTTTTTT. Translation: CASSAGPGELFF. Based on the CDR3 plus reference TRBV5-4 and TRBJ2-2, the full variable domain is ETGVTQSPTHLIKTRGQQVTLRCSSQSGHNTVSWYQQALGQGPQFIFQYYREEENGRGNFPPRFSGLQFPNYSSELNVNALELDDSALYLCASSAGPGELFFGEGSRLTVL.